This is a list of T cell receptor beta chains from one sample in a study of Ad26.COV2.S vaccination and SARS-CoV-2 variants. Repertoires were generated with immunoSEQ multiplex PCR, while TCRdb's copy carries only in-frame clones and drops some. Of some 520,000 clones in the sample, 87% were seen once. This material consisted of peripheral blood, taken in a trial of Ad26.COV2.S vaccine versus placebo. The receptor source for this set is a person aged 18-60 years who received the Ad26.COV2.S COVID-19 vaccine or a placebo. Both conserved end residues are part of each CDR3. A D gene is named only where the DNA matches it firmly. Expanded clones are given a class, and other clones once, few, many or no size at all.

clone size: .; J gene: TRBJ1-2; V gene: TRBV6-4; CDR3 length: 15; D gene: TRBD1; CDR3 DNA: TGTGCCAGCAGTGAGACAGGGACCCCCCCCGATGGCTACACCTTC; CDR3 protein: CASSETGTPPDGYTF
clone size: .; J gene: TRBJ1-1; V gene: TRBV11-2; CDR3 length: 14; D gene: TRBD1; CDR3 DNA: TGTGCCAGCAGCTCGACAGGGCGGAACACTGAAGCTTTCTTT; CDR3 protein: CASSSTGRNTEAFF
clone size: .; J gene: TRBJ2-1; V gene: TRBV5-1; CDR3 length: 20; D gene: TRBD1; CDR3 DNA: TGCGCCAGCAGCCCACACAGACAGGGGGTACGCCTCCCCGAAAAAAATGAGCAGTTCTTC; CDR3 protein: CASSPHRQGVRLPEKNEQFF
clone size: .; J gene: TRBJ1-2; V gene: TRBV29-1; CDR3 length: 13; D gene: .; CDR3 DNA: TGCAGCGTTCTGGGACGGACCTACTATGGCTACACCTTC; CDR3 protein: CSVLGRTYYGYTF
clone size: .; J gene: TRBJ2-5; V gene: TRBV7-2; CDR3 length: 14; D gene: .; CDR3 DNA: TGTGCCAGCAGCTTAGGTCTAGTTGGGGAGACCCAGTACTTC; CDR3 protein: CASSLGLVGETQYF
clone size: .; J gene: TRBJ1-4; V gene: TRBV19; CDR3 length: 14; D gene: TRBD1; CDR3 DNA: TGTGCCAGTGGAAGACAGGGCCGGAATGAAAAACTGTTTTTT; CDR3 protein: CASGRQGRNEKLFF
clone size: once; J gene: TRBJ1-2; V gene: TRBV15; CDR3 length: 16; D gene: .; CDR3 DNA: TGTGCCACCAGCAGAGGAGCTATCGGCAGTAACTATGGCTACACCTTC; CDR3 protein: CATSRGAIGSNYGYTF
clone size: .; J gene: TRBJ1-5; V gene: TRBV30; CDR3 length: 13; D gene: .; CDR3 DNA: TGTGCCTACAAGAGAGATAGCAATCAGCCCCAGCATTTT; CDR3 protein: CAYKRDSNQPQHF
clone size: .; J gene: TRBJ2-7; V gene: TRBV13; CDR3 length: 16; D gene: .; CDR3 DNA: TGTGCCAGCATCCGGATGGGGGACGGGAGTACCTACGAGCAGTACTTC; CDR3 protein: CASIRMGDGSTYEQYF
clone size: .; J gene: TRBJ2-7; V gene: TRBV19; CDR3 length: 11; D gene: .; CDR3 DNA: TGTGCCACTACGTTATGGATGGGGCAGTACTTC; CDR3 protein: CATTLWMGQYF
clone size: .; J gene: TRBJ1-2; V gene: TRBV19; CDR3 length: 15; D gene: TRBD1; CDR3 DNA: TGTGCCACAACATATGGACAGGGAGGAGGCTATGGCTACACCTTC; CDR3 protein: CATTYGQGGGYGYTF
clone size: .; J gene: TRBJ1-2; V gene: TRBV30; CDR3 length: 12; D gene: TRBD1; CDR3 DNA: TGTGCCTGGAGTGTAACAGGGGCGGAAATCACCTTC; CDR3 protein: CAWSVTGAEITF
clone size: .; J gene: TRBJ1-5; V gene: TRBV7-8; CDR3 length: 17; D gene: TRBD1; CDR3 DNA: TGTGCCAGCAGCCCCCCGCCCGTGACAGGGGTGAATCAGCCCCAGCATTTT; CDR3 protein: CASSPPPVTGVNQPQHF
clone size: .; J gene: TRBJ2-6; V gene: TRBV30; CDR3 length: 18; D gene: TRBD1; CDR3 DNA: TGTGCCTGGAGTGTAGGGCAGGGGGCACTTTCTGGGGCCAACGTCCTGACTTTC; CDR3 protein: CAWSVGQGALSGANVLTF
clone size: .; J gene: TRBJ2-2; V gene: TRBV27; CDR3 length: 20; D gene: TRBD2; CDR3 DNA: TGTGCCAGCACACCTCGTGGGGCTAGCGGTACAATCTCAAACACCGGGGAGCTGTTTTTT; CDR3 protein: CASTPRGASGTISNTGELFF
clone size: .; J gene: TRBJ2-7; V gene: TRBV7-2; CDR3 length: 15; D gene: .; CDR3 DNA: TGTGCCAGCAGCAATAGCGATCAAGACCCGTACGAGCAGTACTTC; CDR3 protein: CASSNSDQDPYEQYF
clone size: .; J gene: TRBJ2-2; V gene: TRBV5-1; CDR3 length: 13; D gene: .; CDR3 DNA: TGCGCCAGCAGCCCACTGATCCACCGGGAGCTGTTTTTT; CDR3 protein: CASSPLIHRELFF
clone size: .; J gene: TRBJ1-1; V gene: TRBV6-5; CDR3 length: 15; D gene: .; CDR3 DNA: TGTGCCAGCAGCCCCGCCACGGGGCCGAACACTGAAGCTTTCTTT; CDR3 protein: CASSPATGPNTEAFF
clone size: .; J gene: TRBJ1-5; V gene: TRBV28; CDR3 length: 13; D gene: .; CDR3 DNA: TGTGCCAGCAGTGGGGATTACAATCAGCCCCAGCATTTT; CDR3 protein: CASSGDYNQPQHF
clone size: .; J gene: TRBJ1-4; V gene: TRBV18; CDR3 length: 13; D gene: .; CDR3 DNA: TGTGCCAGCTCACCAATTCTCCGAGAAAAACTGTTTTTT; CDR3 protein: CASSPILREKLFF
clone size: .; J gene: TRBJ2-7; V gene: TRBV10-3; CDR3 length: 13; D gene: .; CDR3 DNA: TGTGCCATCAGTGATGGGCAGGCTCGGGAGCAGTACTTC; CDR3 protein: CAISDGQAREQYF
clone size: .; J gene: TRBJ2-7; V gene: TRBV7-9; CDR3 length: 13; D gene: TRBD1; CDR3 DNA: TGTGCCAGCAGCCCTAGACAGGGCTACGAGCAGTACTTC; CDR3 protein: CASSPRQGYEQYF
clone size: .; J gene: TRBJ2-7; V gene: TRBV4-2; CDR3 length: 15; D gene: .; CDR3 DNA: TGTGCCAGCAGCCCAGATGAGAACAGGCCGGGGGAGCAGTACTTC; CDR3 protein: CASSPDENRPGEQYF
clone size: .; J gene: TRBJ2-3; V gene: TRBV28; CDR3 length: 16; D gene: .; CDR3 DNA: TGTGCCAGTTGGACGTGGGGGACCACTAGCACAGATACGCAGTATTTT; CDR3 protein: CASWTWGTTSTDTQYF
clone size: .; J gene: TRBJ1-1; V gene: TRBV14; CDR3 length: 14; D gene: .; CDR3 DNA: TGTGCCAGCAGTCAGACAACAGGGCTCAGCACAGCTTTCTTT; CDR3 protein: CASSQTTGLSTAFF
clone size: .; J gene: TRBJ1-2; V gene: TRBV5-1; CDR3 length: 15; D gene: TRBD1; CDR3 DNA: TGCGCCAGCAGCTTTCACGGACAGGGAGGTGGTGGCTACACCTTC; CDR3 protein: CASSFHGQGGGGYTF
clone size: .; J gene: TRBJ2-1; V gene: TRBV28; CDR3 length: 12; D gene: .; CDR3 DNA: TGTGCCAGCAGTGCAAAGGGCAATGAGCAGTTCTTC; CDR3 protein: CASSAKGNEQFF
clone size: .; J gene: TRBJ2-3; V gene: TRBV5-1; CDR3 length: 11; D gene: .; CDR3 DNA: TGCGCCAGCAGCAACAGTGACCAGCAGTATTTT; CDR3 protein: CASSNSDQQYF
clone size: .; J gene: TRBJ2-1; V gene: TRBV20-1; CDR3 length: 10; D gene: .; CDR3 DNA: TGCAGTCACAACCCCCGGAACCAGTTCTTC; CDR3 protein: CSHNPRNQFF
clone size: few; J gene: TRBJ1-5; V gene: TRBV10-3; CDR3 length: 14; D gene: .; CDR3 DNA: TGTGCCACCGGATCCGAGGGGAGGGAGCAGCCCCAGCATTTT; CDR3 protein: CATGSEGREQPQHF
clone size: once; J gene: TRBJ1-3; V gene: TRBV5-1; CDR3 length: 15; D gene: .; CDR3 DNA: TGCGCCAGCAGCTCCACCTCAGGGTCAGGAAACACCATATATTTT; CDR3 protein: CASSSTSGSGNTIYF
clone size: .; J gene: TRBJ2-1; V gene: TRBV19; CDR3 length: 18; D gene: TRBD2; CDR3 DNA: TGTGCCAGTAGTATAAATTTGGGCGGACTAGCGGGAATCGATGAGCAGTTCTTC; CDR3 protein: CASSINLGGLAGIDEQFF
clone size: .; J gene: TRBJ2-1; V gene: TRBV6-4; CDR3 length: 12; D gene: .; CDR3 DNA: TGTGCCAGCAGGTACGGGTGGGGCGAGCAGTTCTTC; CDR3 protein: CASRYGWGEQFF
clone size: once; J gene: TRBJ2-4; V gene: TRBV24-1; CDR3 length: 15; D gene: .; CDR3 DNA: TGTGCCACCAGTGAGGGGACGGGAGCCAAAAACATTCAGTACTTC; CDR3 protein: CATSEGTGAKNIQYF
clone size: .; J gene: TRBJ1-1; V gene: TRBV16; CDR3 length: 13; D gene: .; CDR3 DNA: TGTGCCAGCAGCCAATCTCAGGGCCAGCGGGCTTTCTTT; CDR3 protein: CASSQSQGQRAFF
clone size: few; J gene: TRBJ1-6; V gene: TRBV25-1; CDR3 length: 16; D gene: .; CDR3 DNA: TGTGCCAGCACCACGGGCAGGAGCTTTCATAATTCACCCCTCCACTTT; CDR3 protein: CASTTGRSFHNSPLHF
clone size: .; J gene: TRBJ2-2; V gene: TRBV4-2; CDR3 length: 17; D gene: TRBD2; CDR3 DNA: TGTGCCAGCAGCCAGGGTACTGGCGGGAGGAACACCGGGGAGCTGTTTTTT; CDR3 protein: CASSQGTGGRNTGELFF
clone size: .; J gene: TRBJ1-4; V gene: TRBV5-6; CDR3 length: 16; D gene: .; CDR3 DNA: TGTGCCAGCAGCGCCCTGGACAGCACAACTAATGAAAAACTGTTTTTT; CDR3 protein: CASSALDSTTNEKLFF
clone size: .; J gene: TRBJ2-1; V gene: TRBV7-2; CDR3 length: 13; D gene: .; CDR3 DNA: TGTGCCAGCAGCTTGACATATTACAATGAGCAGTTCTTC; CDR3 protein: CASSLTYYNEQFF
clone size: .; J gene: TRBJ1-1; V gene: TRBV4-1; CDR3 length: 13; D gene: .; CDR3 DNA: TGCGCCAGCAGCCCCAGGGATTTCAGAGAAGCTTTCTTT; CDR3 protein: CASSPRDFREAFF
clone size: once; J gene: TRBJ1-4; V gene: TRBV6-6; CDR3 length: 15; D gene: TRBD1; CDR3 DNA: TGTGCCAGCAGTTATGGGGGACAGGGTGGTGAAAAACTGTTTTTT; CDR3 protein: CASSYGGQGGEKLFF
clone size: .; J gene: TRBJ2-5; V gene: TRBV20-1; CDR3 length: 14; D gene: TRBD2; CDR3 DNA: TGCAGTGCTAGTCCCCTAGCGGGAGGGGAGACCCAGTACTTC; CDR3 protein: CSASPLAGGETQYF
clone size: .; J gene: TRBJ1-1; V gene: TRBV18; CDR3 length: 14; D gene: .; CDR3 DNA: TGTGCCAGCTCACTCGATTGGCTGAACACTGAAGCTTTCTTT; CDR3 protein: CASSLDWLNTEAFF
clone size: .; J gene: TRBJ2-7; V gene: TRBV19; CDR3 length: 14; D gene: .; CDR3 DNA: TGTGCCAGTAGTCCTCAATCGACTAGCTACGAGCAGTACTTC; CDR3 protein: CASSPQSTSYEQYF
clone size: .; J gene: TRBJ2-7; V gene: TRBV7-6; CDR3 length: 15; D gene: TRBD2; CDR3 DNA: TGTGCCAGCAGCCTAGCGGGACGGGGTTCCTACGAGCAGTACTTC; CDR3 protein: CASSLAGRGSYEQYF
clone size: .; J gene: TRBJ2-1; V gene: TRBV14; CDR3 length: 16; D gene: .; CDR3 DNA: TGTGCCAGCAGCCAAGGAGCCTCGGGCTCCTACAATGAGCAGTTCTTC; CDR3 protein: CASSQGASGSYNEQFF
clone size: .; J gene: TRBJ2-7; V gene: TRBV19; CDR3 length: 14; D gene: TRBD1; CDR3 DNA: TGTGCCAGTAGAAGGACAGGGGATACCTACGAGCAGTACTTC; CDR3 protein: CASRRTGDTYEQYF
clone size: .; J gene: TRBJ2-7; V gene: TRBV6-5; CDR3 length: 14; D gene: .; CDR3 DNA: TGTGCCAGCAGTTACTCGAGGGGTAGCCACGAGCAGTACTTC; CDR3 protein: CASSYSRGSHEQYF
clone size: .; J gene: TRBJ1-1; V gene: TRBV30; CDR3 length: 12; D gene: .; CDR3 DNA: TGTGCCTGGAGATTCCCGAACACTGAAGCTTTCTTT; CDR3 protein: CAWRFPNTEAFF
clone size: .; J gene: TRBJ2-1; V gene: TRBV15; CDR3 length: 15; D gene: .; CDR3 DNA: TGTGCCACCAGCAGAGACCCGGGAGCCCGGAATGAGCAGTTCTTC; CDR3 protein: CATSRDPGARNEQFF
clone size: .; J gene: TRBJ1-1; V gene: TRBV28; CDR3 length: 14; D gene: .; CDR3 DNA: TGTGCCAGCAGTTTAGAACACGGAACGGCTGAAGCTTTCTTT; CDR3 protein: CASSLEHGTAEAFF
clone size: .; J gene: TRBJ2-5; V gene: TRBV7-7; CDR3 length: 17; D gene: TRBD2; CDR3 DNA: TGTGCCAGCAGCTTAGCGGTGGCGGGAGGTCCCCAAGAGACCCAGTACTTC; CDR3 protein: CASSLAVAGGPQETQYF
clone size: .; J gene: TRBJ1-1; V gene: TRBV5-6; CDR3 length: 15; D gene: .; CDR3 DNA: TGTGCCAGCAGCCTCATAATCGGGCGGAACACTGAAGCTTTCTTT; CDR3 protein: CASSLIIGRNTEAFF
clone size: .; J gene: TRBJ2-7; V gene: TRBV7-2; CDR3 length: 15; D gene: TRBD1; CDR3 DNA: TGTGCCAGCAGCAAAGGGACAGGGCAGTTCTACGAGCAGTACTTC; CDR3 protein: CASSKGTGQFYEQYF